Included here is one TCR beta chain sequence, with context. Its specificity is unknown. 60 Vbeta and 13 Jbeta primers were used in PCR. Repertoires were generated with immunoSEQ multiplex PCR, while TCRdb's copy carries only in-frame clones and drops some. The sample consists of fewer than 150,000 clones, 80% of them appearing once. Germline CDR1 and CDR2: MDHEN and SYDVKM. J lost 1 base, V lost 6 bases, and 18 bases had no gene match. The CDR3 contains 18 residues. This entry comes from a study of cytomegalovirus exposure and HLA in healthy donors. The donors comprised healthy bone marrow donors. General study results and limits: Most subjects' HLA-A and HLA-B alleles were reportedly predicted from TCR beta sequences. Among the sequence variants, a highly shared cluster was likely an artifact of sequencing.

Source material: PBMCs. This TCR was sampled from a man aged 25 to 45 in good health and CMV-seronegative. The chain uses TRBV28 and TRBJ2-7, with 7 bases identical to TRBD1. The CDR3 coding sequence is TGTGCCAGCAGCCTATCATTGAGTTTACAGGGGTCTTCCTACGAGCAGTACTTC. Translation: CASSLSLSLQGSSYEQYF.